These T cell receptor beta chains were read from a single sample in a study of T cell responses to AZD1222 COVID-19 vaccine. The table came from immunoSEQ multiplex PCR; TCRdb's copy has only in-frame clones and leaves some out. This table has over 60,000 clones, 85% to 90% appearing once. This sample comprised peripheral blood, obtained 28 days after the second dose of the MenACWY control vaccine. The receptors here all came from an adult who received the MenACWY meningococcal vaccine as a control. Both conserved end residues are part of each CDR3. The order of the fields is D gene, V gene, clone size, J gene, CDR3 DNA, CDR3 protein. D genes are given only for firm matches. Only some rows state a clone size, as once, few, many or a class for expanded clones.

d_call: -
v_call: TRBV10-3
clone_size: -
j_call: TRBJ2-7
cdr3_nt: TGTGCCATCAGTTTAAACAGGTTGTACGAGCAGTACTTC
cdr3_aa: CAISLNRLYEQYF

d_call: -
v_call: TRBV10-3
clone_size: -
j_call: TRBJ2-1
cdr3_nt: TGTGCCATCAGTGAGGGACGCAGCCAGTTCTTC
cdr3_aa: CAISEGRSQFF

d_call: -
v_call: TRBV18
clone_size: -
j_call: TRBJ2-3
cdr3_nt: TGTGCCAGCTCTTCCTCGGGCGTCACAGATACGCAGTATTTT
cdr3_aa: CASSSSGVTDTQYF

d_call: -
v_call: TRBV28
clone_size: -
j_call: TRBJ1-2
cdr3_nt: TGTGCCAGCAGTTTACCTGAGGGTAACTATGGCTACACCTTC
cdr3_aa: CASSLPEGNYGYTF

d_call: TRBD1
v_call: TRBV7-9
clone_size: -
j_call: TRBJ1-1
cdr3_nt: TGTGCCAGCAGCCCCGGGACAGGGATTAAAGCTTTCTTT
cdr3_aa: CASSPGTGIKAFF

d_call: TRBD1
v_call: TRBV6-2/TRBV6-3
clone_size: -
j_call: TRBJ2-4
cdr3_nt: TGTGCCAGCAGTTACGAGACCGGGACAGAGCGACAAGCCAAAAACATTCAGTACTTC
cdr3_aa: CASSYETGTERQAKNIQYF

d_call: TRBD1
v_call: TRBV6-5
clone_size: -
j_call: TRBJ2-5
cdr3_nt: TGTGCCAGCAGTAGGGACAGAGACCAGGGGACCCAGTACTTC
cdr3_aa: CASSRDRDQGTQYF

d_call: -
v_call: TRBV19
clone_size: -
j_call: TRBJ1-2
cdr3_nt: TGTGCCAGTAGTATCCCCGGCTCCGTGGGCTACACCTTC
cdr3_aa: CASSIPGSVGYTF

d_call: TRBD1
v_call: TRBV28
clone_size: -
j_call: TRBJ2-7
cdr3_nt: TGTGCCAGCCAACCTCCGGGACAGGGGCACTACGAGCAGTACTTC
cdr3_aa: CASQPPGQGHYEQYF

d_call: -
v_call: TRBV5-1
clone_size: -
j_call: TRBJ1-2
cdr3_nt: TGCGCCAGCAGCTCTGGACGGTACTATGGCTACACCTTC
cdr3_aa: CASSSGRYYGYTF

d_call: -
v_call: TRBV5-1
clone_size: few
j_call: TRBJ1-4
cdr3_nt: TGCGCCAGCAGCTTGGCCTGGGATCTTAATGAAAAACTGTTTTTT
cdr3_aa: CASSLAWDLNEKLFF

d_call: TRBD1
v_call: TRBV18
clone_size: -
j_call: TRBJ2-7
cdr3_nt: TGTGCCAGCTCACCACCCAAGACAGGGCCCTTGGGCGAGCAGTACTTC
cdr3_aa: CASSPPKTGPLGEQYF

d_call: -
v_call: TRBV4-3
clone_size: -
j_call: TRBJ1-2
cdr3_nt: TGCGCCAGCAGCCAAGCCTGGGATAACTATGGCTACACCTTC
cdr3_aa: CASSQAWDNYGYTF

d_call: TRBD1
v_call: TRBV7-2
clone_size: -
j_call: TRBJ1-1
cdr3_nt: TGTGCCAGCAGCCGACAGGGGGACACTGAAGCTTTCTTT
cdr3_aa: CASSRQGDTEAFF

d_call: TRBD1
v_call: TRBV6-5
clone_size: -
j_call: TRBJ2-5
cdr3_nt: TGTGCCAGCAGTCGGGGACAGCTCCAAGAGACCCAGTACTTC
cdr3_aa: CASSRGQLQETQYF

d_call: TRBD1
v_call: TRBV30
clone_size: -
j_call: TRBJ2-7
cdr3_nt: TGTGCCGGTGACAGGGGGAATTCCGCATACGAGCAGTACTTC
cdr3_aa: CAGDRGNSAYEQYF

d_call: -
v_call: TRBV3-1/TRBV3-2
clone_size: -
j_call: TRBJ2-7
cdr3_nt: TGTGCCAGCAGCCTATCGGCGGGTACCTACGAGCAGTACTTC
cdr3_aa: CASSLSAGTYEQYF

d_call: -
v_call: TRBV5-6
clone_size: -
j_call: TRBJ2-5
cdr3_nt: TGTGCCAGCAGCTTGGCGGAGACCCAGTACTTC
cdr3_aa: CASSLAETQYF

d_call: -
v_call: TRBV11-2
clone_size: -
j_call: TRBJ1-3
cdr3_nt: TGTGCCAGCAGCTTACCTGGGATGGACACCATATATTTT
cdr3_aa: CASSLPGMDTIYF

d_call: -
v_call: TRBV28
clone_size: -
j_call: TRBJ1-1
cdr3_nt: TGTGCCAGCAGTTCGGACACTGAAGCTTTCTTT
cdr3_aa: CASSSDTEAFF

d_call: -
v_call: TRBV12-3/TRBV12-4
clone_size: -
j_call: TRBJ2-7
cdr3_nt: TGTGCCAGCAGTTTAGCAGGGGGGCAGTACTTC
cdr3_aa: CASSLAGGQYF

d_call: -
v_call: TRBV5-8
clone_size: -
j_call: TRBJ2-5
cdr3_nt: TGTGCCAGCAGCTTGGGTGCAGATTCGGGTAGCCAAGAGACCCAGTACTTC
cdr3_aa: CASSLGADSGSQETQYF

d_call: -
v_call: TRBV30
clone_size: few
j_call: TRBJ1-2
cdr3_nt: TGTGCCTGTCCTTTGAGGTTTTTCGACTATGGCTACACCTTC
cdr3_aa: CACPLRFFDYGYTF

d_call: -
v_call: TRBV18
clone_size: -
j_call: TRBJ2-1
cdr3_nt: TGTGCCAGCTCCCCTAACGGGCCGCGGGTTTACAATGAGCAGTTCTTC
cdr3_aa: CASSPNGPRVYNEQFF

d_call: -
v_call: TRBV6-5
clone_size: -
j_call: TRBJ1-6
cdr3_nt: TGTGCCAGCGTGAGGGACGGGGATAATTCACCCCTCCACTTT
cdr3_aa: CASVRDGDNSPLHF

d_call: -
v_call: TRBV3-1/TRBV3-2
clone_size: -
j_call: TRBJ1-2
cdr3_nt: TGTGCCAGCAGCCTTTACCACAGGGAGCAATACTATGGCTACACCTTC
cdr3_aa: CASSLYHREQYYGYTF

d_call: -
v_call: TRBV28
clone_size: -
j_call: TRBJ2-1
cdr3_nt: TGTGCCAGCAGTTTCTTAGGCGCTAATACCTACAATGAGCAGTTCTTC
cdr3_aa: CASSFLGANTYNEQFF

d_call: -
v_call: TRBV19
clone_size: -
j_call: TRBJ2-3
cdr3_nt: TGTGCCAGTAGTGACGGGACACTAGGGGATACGCAGTATTTT
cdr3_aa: CASSDGTLGDTQYF

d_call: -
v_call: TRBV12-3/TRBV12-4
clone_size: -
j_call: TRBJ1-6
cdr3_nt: TGTGCCAGCAGTCGAGCGAATTCACCCCTCCACTTT
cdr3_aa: CASSRANSPLHF

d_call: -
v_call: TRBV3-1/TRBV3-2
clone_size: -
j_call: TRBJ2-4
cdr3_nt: TGTGCCAGCAGCCATGCCAAGGATGGCAGAAACATTCAGTACTTC
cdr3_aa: CASSHAKDGRNIQYF

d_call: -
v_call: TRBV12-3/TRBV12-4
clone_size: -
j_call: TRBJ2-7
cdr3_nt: TGTGCCAGCAGTTTTCACGCCGCTCCCGAGCAGTACTTC
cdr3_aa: CASSFHAAPEQYF

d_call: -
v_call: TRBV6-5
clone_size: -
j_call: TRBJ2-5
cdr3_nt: TGTGCCAGCAGTAACCGGGGTATGGGAGAGACCCAGTACTTC
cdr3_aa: CASSNRGMGETQYF

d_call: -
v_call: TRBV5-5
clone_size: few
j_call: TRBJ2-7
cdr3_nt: TGTGCCAGCAGCTTCTCAGGCTCCTACGAGCAGTACTTC
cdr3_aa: CASSFSGSYEQYF

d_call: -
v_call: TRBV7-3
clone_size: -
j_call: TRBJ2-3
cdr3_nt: TGTGCCAGCAGTCTTCGACAAACAGATACGCAGTATTTT
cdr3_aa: CASSLRQTDTQYF

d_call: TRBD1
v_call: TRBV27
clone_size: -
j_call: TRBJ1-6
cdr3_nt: TGTGCCAGCAGCACAGGGGCGGTGAATTCACCCCTCCACTTT
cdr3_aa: CASSTGAVNSPLHF

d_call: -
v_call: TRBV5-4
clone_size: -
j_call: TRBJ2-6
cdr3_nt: TGTGCCAGCAGCTTGGATGGAGGGACTGGGGCCAACGTCCTGACTTTC
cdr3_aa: CASSLDGGTGANVLTF

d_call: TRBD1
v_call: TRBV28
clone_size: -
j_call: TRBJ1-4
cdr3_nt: TGTGCCAGCAGTTTGCGACAGGGGAATGAAAAACTGTTTTTT
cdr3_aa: CASSLRQGNEKLFF

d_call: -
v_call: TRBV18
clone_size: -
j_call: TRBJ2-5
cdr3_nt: TGTGCCAGCTCACCACCGACTGACCAAGAGACCCAGTACTTC
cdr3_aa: CASSPPTDQETQYF

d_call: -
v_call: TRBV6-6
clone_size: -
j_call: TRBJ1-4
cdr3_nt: TGTGCCAGCAGTTACGGGGGGTCTGCCAATGAAAAACTGTTTTTT
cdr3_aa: CASSYGGSANEKLFF

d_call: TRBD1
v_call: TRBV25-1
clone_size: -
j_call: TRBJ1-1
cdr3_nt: TGTGCCAGCAGTAGGCGACAGGGACAGAACACTGAAGCTTTCTTT
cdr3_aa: CASSRRQGQNTEAFF

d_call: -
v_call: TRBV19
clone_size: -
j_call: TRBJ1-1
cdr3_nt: TGTGCCAGTAGTGCCTGGGACGGGCAGAACACTGAAGCTTTCTTT
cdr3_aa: CASSAWDGQNTEAFF

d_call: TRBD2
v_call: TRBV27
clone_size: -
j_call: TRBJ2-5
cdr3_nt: TGTGCCAGCAGTTTGGTAGCGGGGGGAGGAGAGACCCAGTACTTC
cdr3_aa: CASSLVAGGGETQYF

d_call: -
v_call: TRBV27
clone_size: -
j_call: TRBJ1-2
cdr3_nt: TGTGCCAGCAGTTTATCGCCAGGGGTTAGCTACACCTTC
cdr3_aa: CASSLSPGVSYTF

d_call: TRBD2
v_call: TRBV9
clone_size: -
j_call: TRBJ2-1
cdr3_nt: TGTGCCAGCAGCGTCCGACTAGCCAAAGGCAATGAGCAGTTCTTC
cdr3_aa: CASSVRLAKGNEQFF

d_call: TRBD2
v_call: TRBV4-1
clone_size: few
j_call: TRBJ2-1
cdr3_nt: TGCGCCAGCAGCGGGAGGGCCCGGGATGAGCAGTTCTTC
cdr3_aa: CASSGRARDEQFF

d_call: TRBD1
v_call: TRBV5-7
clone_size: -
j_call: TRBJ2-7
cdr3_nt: TGTGCCAGCAGCCCTTTAAGGGGGACAGGGGATGCCTACGAGCAGTACTTC
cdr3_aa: CASSPLRGTGDAYEQYF

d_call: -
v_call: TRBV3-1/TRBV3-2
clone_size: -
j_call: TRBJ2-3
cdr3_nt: TGTGCCAGCAGCCAACGCTTTCGGGCAGATACGCAGTATTTT
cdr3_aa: CASSQRFRADTQYF

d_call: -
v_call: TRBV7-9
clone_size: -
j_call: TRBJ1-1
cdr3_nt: TGTGCCAGCAGCTCACGGGAAAACACTGAAGCTTTCTTT
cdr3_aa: CASSSRENTEAFF

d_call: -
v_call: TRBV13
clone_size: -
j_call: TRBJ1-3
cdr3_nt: TGTGCCAGCAGCGGACCCTCTTGGGGGAGGGAAGGAAACACCATATATTTT
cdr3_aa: CASSGPSWGREGNTIYF

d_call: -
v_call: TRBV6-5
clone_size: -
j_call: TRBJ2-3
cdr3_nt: TGTGCCAGCAGTTACGCGACCCCTACGGATACGCAGTATTTT
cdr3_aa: CASSYATPTDTQYF

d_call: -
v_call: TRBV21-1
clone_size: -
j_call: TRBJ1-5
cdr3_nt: TGTGCCAGCAGCAATCCGGTTATGGCTACCCGGCCCCAGCATTTT
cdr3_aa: CASSNPVMATRPQHF

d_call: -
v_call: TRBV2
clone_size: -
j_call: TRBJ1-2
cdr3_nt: TGTGCCAGCAGTGAAGGAGGACCGGATTATGGCTACACCTTC
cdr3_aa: CASSEGGPDYGYTF

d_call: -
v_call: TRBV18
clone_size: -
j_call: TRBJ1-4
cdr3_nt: TGTGCCAGCTCACAAGGAGGAACTAATGAAAAACTGTTTTTT
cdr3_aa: CASSQGGTNEKLFF

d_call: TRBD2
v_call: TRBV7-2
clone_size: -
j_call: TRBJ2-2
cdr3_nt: TGTGCCAGCAGCCCCCGGGAGGGCCGGGGCGGGGAGCTGTTTTTT
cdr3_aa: CASSPREGRGGELFF